These T cell receptor beta chains were read from a single sample in a study of response to subunit inactivated influenza vaccine. Via MiXCR, TCRdb re-called the RT-PCR reads, giving one row per CDR3 protein. Of more than 150,000 distinct CDR3 sequences in the sample, around 9% were seen once. The sample in question was non-naive T cells sorted from PBMCs, obtained on the day of vaccination. These receptors were taken from a man in his fifties or sixties who received an inactivated influenza vaccine. Each CDR3 is given with its conserved first and last residue. D genes are given only for firm matches. Clone size is stated in some rows and not others, as once, few, many or a class when expanded.

V gene	D gene	clone size	J gene	CDR3 protein	CDR3 DNA
TRBV24-1	.	many	TRBJ2-1	CATSDIGATVNEQFF	TGTGCCACCAGTGACATTGGGGCGACAGTCAATGAGCAGTTCTTC
TRBV11-1	TRBD1	many	TRBJ2-3	CASSHIAGQAFSEGTDTQYF	TGTGCCAGCAGCCATATTGCGGGACAGGCTTTTTCCGAGGGCACAGATACGCAGTATTTT
TRBV7-9	TRBD1	many	TRBJ1-2	CASSSDRDRSYGYTF	TGTGCCAGCAGCAGTGACCGGGACAGGAGCTATGGCTACACCTTC
TRBV6-2/TRBV6-3	.	many	TRBJ1-2	CASRRVNYGYTF	TGTGCCAGCCGCCGGGTCAACTATGGCTACACCTTC
TRBV5-1	.	many	TRBJ2-1	CASSQGGGGPYNEQFF	TGCGCCAGCAGTCAGGGTGGTGGGGGACCCTACAATGAGCAGTTCTTC
TRBV20-1	.	.	TRBJ1-5	CSARGSQPQHF	TGCAGTGCTAGAGGGAGTCAGCCCCAGCATTTT
TRBV29-1	.	few	TRBJ1-1	CSVDVKPWGEAFF	TGCAGCGTTGACGTAAAGCCCTGGGGTGAAGCTTTCTTT
TRBV20-1	TRBD2	.	TRBJ2-3	CSARRGLMPPDTQYF	TGCAGTGCTAGGAGGGGACTAATGCCCCCCGATACGCAGTATTTT
TRBV20-1	.	.	TRBJ1-2	CSARDKPNYGYTF	TGCAGTGCTAGAGATAAGCCTAACTATGGCTACACCTTC
TRBV15	TRBD1	.	TRBJ1-2	CATSRDRGQAGGGYTF	TGTGCCACCAGCAGAGATAGGGGACAGGCCGGGGGCGGCTACACCTTC
TRBV15	TRBD1	many	TRBJ1-1	CATSPGTGKMNTEAFF	TGTGCCACCAGTCCCGGGACAGGCAAAATGAACACTGAAGCTTTCTTT
TRBV6-2/TRBV6-3	TRBD1	many	TRBJ1-5	CASRTVGTGGNQPQHF	TGTGCCAGCAGGACGGTCGGGACAGGGGGCAATCAGCCCCAGCATTTT
TRBV15	.	.	TRBJ1-5	CATSRDFAAQHF	TGTGCCACCAGCAGGGATTTTGCTGCCCAGCATTTT
TRBV20-1	.	many	TRBJ2-2	CSARAGKKTGELFF	TGCAGTGCTAGAGCCGGAAAGAAAACCGGGGAGCTGTTTTTT
TRBV30	TRBD1	few	TRBJ1-2	CAWMQGAVGGYTF	TGTGCCTGGATGCAGGGGGCCGTCGGGGGCTACACCTTC